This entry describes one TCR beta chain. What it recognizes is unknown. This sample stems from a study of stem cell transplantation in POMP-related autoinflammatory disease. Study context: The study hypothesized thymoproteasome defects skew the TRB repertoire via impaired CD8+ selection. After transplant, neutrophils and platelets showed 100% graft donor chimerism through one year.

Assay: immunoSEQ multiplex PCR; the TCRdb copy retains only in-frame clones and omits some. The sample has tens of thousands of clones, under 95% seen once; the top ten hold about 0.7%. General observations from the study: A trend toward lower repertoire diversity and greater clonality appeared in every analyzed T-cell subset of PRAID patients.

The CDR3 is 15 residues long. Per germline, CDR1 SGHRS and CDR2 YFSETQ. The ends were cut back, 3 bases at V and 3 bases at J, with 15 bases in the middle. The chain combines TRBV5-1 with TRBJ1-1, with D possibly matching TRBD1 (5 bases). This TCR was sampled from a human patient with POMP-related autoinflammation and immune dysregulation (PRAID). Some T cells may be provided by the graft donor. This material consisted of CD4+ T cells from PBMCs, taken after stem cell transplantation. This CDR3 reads CASSSSTDIYTEAFF. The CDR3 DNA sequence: TGCGCCAGCAGCTCCTCGACAGATATTTACACTGAAGCTTTCTTT.